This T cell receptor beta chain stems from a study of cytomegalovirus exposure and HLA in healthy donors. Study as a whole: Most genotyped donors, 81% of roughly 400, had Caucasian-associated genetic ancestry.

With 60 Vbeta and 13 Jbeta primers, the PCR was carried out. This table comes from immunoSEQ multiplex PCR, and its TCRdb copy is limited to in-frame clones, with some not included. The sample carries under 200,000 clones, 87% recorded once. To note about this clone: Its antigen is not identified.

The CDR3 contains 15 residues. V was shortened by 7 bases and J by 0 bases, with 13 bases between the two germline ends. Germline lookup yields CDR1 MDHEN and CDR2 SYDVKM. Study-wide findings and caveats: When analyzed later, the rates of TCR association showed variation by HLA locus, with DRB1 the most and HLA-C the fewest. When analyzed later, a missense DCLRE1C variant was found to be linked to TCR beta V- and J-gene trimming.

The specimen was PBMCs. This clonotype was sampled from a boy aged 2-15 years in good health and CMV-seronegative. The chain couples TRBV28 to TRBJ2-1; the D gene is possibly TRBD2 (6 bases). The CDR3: CASILSGSSYNEQFF. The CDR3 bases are TGTGCCAGCATCCTTAGCGGTAGCTCCTACAATGAGCAGTTCTTC.